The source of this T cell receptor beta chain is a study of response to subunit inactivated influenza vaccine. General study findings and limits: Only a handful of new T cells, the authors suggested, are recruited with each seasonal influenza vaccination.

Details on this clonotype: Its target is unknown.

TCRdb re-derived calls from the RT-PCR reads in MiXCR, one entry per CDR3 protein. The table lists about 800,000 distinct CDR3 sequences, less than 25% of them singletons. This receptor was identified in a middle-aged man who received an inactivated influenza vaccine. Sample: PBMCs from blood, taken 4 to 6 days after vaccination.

The CDR3 here is CASTRGGFGKNIQYF. The CDR3 DNA follows: TGCGCCAGCACCCGGGGGGGGTTCGGCAAAAACATTCAGTACTTC. The chain links TRBV5-1 to TRBJ2-4; 8 positions match TRBD2. The trim removed 6 bases at V and 3 bases at J, leaving 8 bases unmatched. Germline CDR1 and CDR2: SGHRS and YFSETQ. The CDR3 consists of 15 residues.